This TCR beta chain was retrieved from a study of blood T cell repertoires in COVID-19. V shed 3 bases, J shed 7 bases, and the junction held 8 bases outside the gene matches. Looked up from germline, CDR1 is DFQATT and CDR2 is SNEGSKA (reference sequence). The CDR3 covers 14 residues. Two consecutive negative NP/OP PCR tests, clearance, or resolved symptoms defined Cohort 3 recovery. Using immunoSEQ multiplex PCR, the repertoire was profiled, and TCRdb retains in-frame clones only, with some absent. Of approximately 200,000 clones detected, about 82% appear once; the ten largest clones hold roughly 9.1%.

This receptor was taken from a woman aged 30 to 39 who had recovered from COVID-19. The chain employs TRBV20-1 and TRBJ2-1, with TRBD2 matching over 8 bases. The specimen sequenced was PBMCs or T cells enriched from blood (not recorded which). CDR3 coding DNA: TGCAGTGCTAGTAGAGCGGGAGTGGGGAATGAGCAGTTCTTC. Amino acid sequence: CSASRAGVGNEQFF.